This TCR beta chain was recovered during a study of T cells in Graves' hyperthyroidism and ophthalmopathy. CDR1 is MNHNS and CDR2 is SASEGT in the germline V gene. V gave up 5 bases and J gave up 9 bases; unmatched junction bases: 10. The CDR3 contains 16 residues. This clonotype was recorded many times. The investigators amplified TCR beta CDR3 regions from RNA transcripts. A set of HTBI primers served as the primers for a first-round RT-PCR of the TCR CDR3. A single record per CDR3 protein comes from TCRdb applying MiXCR to the multiplex PCR reads. The sample shows about 550,000 distinct CDR3 sequences, around 20% of them seen only once.

This TCR came from a young man with Graves' hyperthyroidism. The chain is built from TRBV6-1 and TRBJ1-6; 10 bases align to TRBD1. The sample was blood. In DNA form, the CDR3 reads TGTGCCAGCAGTAGACTTTCCGGGACAGGGGTTTCACCCCTCCACTTT. Translation gives CASSRLSGTGVSPLHF.